Listed here are 26 T cell receptor beta chains from one sample, sequenced in a study of cytomegalovirus exposure and HLA in healthy donors. A multiplex PCR was run with 60 Vbeta primers and 13 Jbeta primers. The repertoire was sequenced with immunoSEQ multiplex PCR; TCRdb's copy has only in-frame clones and lacks some. The repertoire includes approximately 160,000 clones, approximately 81% of them detected once, and over 1.2% sits in the top ten. The specimen was PBMCs. The receptors stem from a man between 18 and 29 years old in good health and CMV-seronegative.

This chain connects TRBV11-3 to TRBJ2-2; D perhaps matches TRBD1 (5 bases). This CDR3 contains 14 residues. The V gene lost 5 bases and the J gene lost 7 bases, with 14 bases spanning the gap. In germline, CDR1 is SGHNT, CDR2 YENEEA. Written as DNA, the CDR3 is TGTGCCAGCAGCCCGACGGAAAGGGGCGGGGAGCTGTTTTTT. It translates to CASSPTERGGELFF.

The chain has TRBV10-3 and TRBJ2-2; D is ambiguous. The germline V gene encodes CDR1 ENHRY and CDR2 SYGVKD. V was clipped by 6 bases and J by 6 bases, with 5 bases between them. The CDR3 extends over 11 amino acids. The CDR3 nucleotides are TGTGCCATCAGGCTAGCCGGGGAGCTGTTTTTT. The encoded protein is CAIRLAGELFF.

The chain links TRBV6-5 to TRBJ1-2; D is possibly TRBD1 (6 bases). The CDR3 is 13 amino acids. With 6 bases removed from V and 4 bases from J, the gap between germline ends came to 12 bases. Germline values: CDR1 MNHEY, CDR2 SVGAGI. The CDR3 is CASSQDSFYGYTF. CDR3 coding DNA: TGTGCCAGCAGCCAGGACAGTTTCTATGGCTACACCTTC.

The chain employs TRBV4-3 and TRBJ2-5, with 10 bases fitting TRBD2. Germline CDR1 and CDR2: LGHNA and YSLEER. The V and J ends lost 2 bases and 0 bases, in that order; junction bases with no gene match: 3. This CDR3 comprises 16 residues. CDR3 residues: CASSQHTSGNQETQYF. The CDR3 coding sequence is TGCGCCAGCAGCCAACATACTAGCGGGAACCAAGAGACCCAGTACTTC.

V and J are TRBV27 and TRBJ2-2; 11 bases match TRBD2. The CDR3 consists of 18 residues. Unmatched junction bases numbered 14, after V lost 5 bases and J lost 6 bases. The V gene's germline CDR1 is MNHEY and CDR2 SMNVEV (reference sequence). CDR3 sequence (DNA): TGTGCCAGCAGTCCTTCGGCATGGCTAGCGGGAGGCGCCGGGGAGCTGTTTTTT. Its translation: CASSPSAWLAGGAGELFF.

CDR3 nucleotides: TGTGCCAGCTCACCACTCTCCGGGGGAGGACAGGCCGACACTGAAGCTTTCTTT. Its protein product is CASSPLSGGGQADTEAFF. This chain connects TRBV18 to TRBJ1-1; 7 positions agree with TRBD1. V shed 1 base and J 3 bases; nucleotides not matched to a gene: 14. Germline V gene data show CDR1 as KGHSH and CDR2 as LQKENI. CDR3 length: 18 residues.

The rearrangement links TRBV5-8 to TRBJ2-4; 9 positions match TRBD2. The V gene's germline CDR1 is SGHTS and CDR2 YDEGEE. This CDR3 comprises 17 residues. V was clipped by 0 bases and J by 5 bases; unmatched bases: 9. The CDR3 region is CASSLEGGRALENIQYF. CDR3 in DNA: TGTGCCAGCAGCTTGGAGGGCGGGAGGGCCTTAGAAAACATTCAGTACTTC.

The V call is TRBV10-3, the J call TRBJ2-7; 7 bases are a match to TRBD1. Germline CDR1 ENHRY, CDR2 SYGVKD. V gave up 3 bases and J gave up 3 bases; unmatched junction bases: 8. The length of the CDR3 is 15 residues. The CDR3 sequence is CAISDTNRGRYEQYF. The DNA for the CDR3 is TGTGCCATCAGTGATACGAACAGGGGCCGCTACGAGCAGTACTTC.

The chain carries TRBV10-1 and TRBJ2-3; D is unresolved. Trimming took off 8 bases at V and 6 bases at J, with 15 bases between the two ends. From germline, CDR1 is WNHNN and CDR2 SYGVQD (reference sequence). CDR3 length: 13 residues. Here the CDR3 reads CASSEPLRDTQYF. CDR3 DNA sequence: TGCGCCAGCTCCGAACCCCTCCGGGATACGCAGTATTTT.

Written as DNA, the CDR3 is TGTGCCAGCAGTCGGACTAGCGGGAAGGACGAGCAGTACTTC. It encodes CASSRTSGKDEQYF. The chain joins TRBV6-5 to TRBJ2-5; 12 nucleotides line up with TRBD2. With the DNA end fitting TRBJ2-7 better, the J assignment may be wrong. Germline CDR1 and CDR2: MNHEY and SVGAGI. The length of the CDR3 is 14 residues.

This chain joins TRBV7-9 and TRBJ2-3; 11 nucleotides match TRBD2. Trimming cost V 5 bases and J 4 bases; bases outside gene matches: 5. The CDR3 has 15 amino acids. Germline CDR1 SEHNR, CDR2 FQNEAQ (reference sequence). CDR3 DNA: TGTGCCAGCAGCCCTAGCGGGAGGTCCCCAGATACGCAGTATTTT. Translation gives CASSPSGRSPDTQYF.

The V call is TRBV10-1, the J call TRBJ2-1; 14 positions match TRBD2. V lost 5 bases, J lost 6 bases, and 3 bases stayed unmatched. CDR3 length: 15 amino acids. The V gene's germline CDR1 is WNHNN and CDR2 SYGVQD (reference sequence). CDR3 amino acids: CASSRGTSGSNEQFF. CDR3 nucleotide sequence: TGCGCCAGCAGTCGGGGGACTAGCGGGAGCAATGAGCAGTTCTTC.

The chain has TRBV4-1 and TRBJ1-1, with TRBD1 identical over 12 bases. Germline loops: CDR1 MGHRA, CDR2 YSYEKL. The CDR3 is 14 residues long. J gave up 4 bases and V 3 bases, and 0 bases lay outside the gene matches. The DNA of the CDR3 is TGCGCCAGCAGCCAGGGACAGGGGGCCACTGAAGCTTTCTTT. As protein: CASSQGQGATEAFF.

Points on this clone: The sample holds other DNA sequences that translate to the same CDR3. The chain carries TRBV19 and TRBJ1-1; TRBD1 matches 11 bases. Germline V gives CDR1 LNHDA, CDR2 SQIVND (reference sequence). This CDR3 spans 16 amino acids. V lost 7 bases and J lost 7; bases outside the gene matches: 14. Here the CDR3 DNA reads TGTGCCAGTACCGCGAGCGGACAGGGGGCTACTGGTGAAGCTTTCTTT. This codes for CASTASGQGATGEAFF.

The rearrangement joins TRBV7-8 to TRBJ2-3, with D hard to call. The V gene's germline CDR1 is SGHVS and CDR2 FQNEAQ. V was cut by 5 bases and J by 4 bases, with 13 bases left in between. This CDR3 has 14 residues. The CDR3, as DNA: TGTGCCAGCAGCCTGAAGAGGTCGGCAGATACGCAGTATTTT. It codes for CASSLKRSADTQYF.

The chain recombines TRBV13 with TRBJ2-7; 7 nucleotides match TRBD2. The CDR3 totals 18 residues. With V trimmed by 0 bases and J by 1 base, 12 bases remained unmatched. Germline V gene data show CDR1 as PRHDT and CDR2 as FYEKMQ (reference sequence). CDR3 in DNA: TGTGCCAGCAGCTTAGGAACGTGGAGTAGCGGGCTATCCTACGAGCAGTACTTC. It codes for CASSLGTWSSGLSYEQYF.

The V and J genes are TRBV7-9 and TRBJ2-2, with TRBD1 matching over 8 bases. From germline, CDR1 is SEHNR and CDR2 FQNEAQ (reference sequence). The CDR3 extends over 14 amino acids. Trimming at V came to 5 bases and at J to 4 bases, leaving 3 bases not matched to a gene. The CDR3 is CASSLTGGTGELFF. The CDR3 DNA sequence: TGTGCCAGCAGCCTAACAGGGGGCACCGGGGAGCTGTTTTTT.

This clone appeared once. The rearrangement uses TRBV27 and TRBJ1-1; 8 nucleotides line up with TRBD1. Germline trimming cut 3 bases from V and 1 base from J; bases unmatched to any gene: 4. CDR3 length equals 15 residues. Germline V gene data show CDR1 as MNHEY and CDR2 as SMNVEV (reference sequence). The CDR3 nucleotides read TGTGCCAGCAGTTTCAGGGGGCTTGGGAACACTGAAGCTTTCTTT. Protein product: CASSFRGLGNTEAFF.

This clone came up many times. This chain joins TRBV15 and TRBJ2-6, with unresolved D. CDR3 length: 16 amino acids. V was cut by 3 bases and J by 4 bases, with 13 bases left in between. CDR1 is LNHNV, CDR2 YYDKDF, per germline (reference sequence). CDR3 nucleotide sequence: TGTGCCACCAGCAGTAGTGTTCGAACGGGGGCCAACGTCCTGACTTTC. Translating gives CATSSSVRTGANVLTF.

The rearrangement links TRBV9 to TRBJ1-4; no reliable D call. Germline-derived CDR1 and CDR2 are SGDLS and YYNGEE. The CDR3 is 16 amino acids. V lost 0 bases and J 0 bases, leaving 9 bases between the germline ends. CDR3 loop: CASSVGAGTTNEKLFF. The CDR3 coding sequence is TGTGCCAGCAGCGTAGGGGCGGGAACAACTAATGAAAAACTGTTTTTT.

The chain employs TRBV30 and TRBJ1-1, with D maybe TRBD1 (6 bases). Germline CDR1 and CDR2: GTSNPN and SVGIG (reference sequence). V lost 5 bases and J 2 bases, leaving 15 bases between the germline ends. The CDR3 has 14 residues. The CDR3 loop is CAWGRRGANTEAFF. DNA for the CDR3: TGTGCCTGGGGACGCAGGGGAGCAAACACTGAAGCTTTCTTT. The full variable domain, rest sourced from reference TRBV30 and TRBJ1-1, is SQTIHQWPATLVQPVGSPLSLECTVEGTSNPNLYWYRQAAGRGLQLLFYSVGIGQISSEVPQNLSASRPQDRQFILSSKKLLLSDSGFYLCAWGRRGANTEAFFGQGTRLTVV.

The CDR3 coding sequence is TGTGCCAGCAGCTTAGCATCGGGGCTAGCGGGAGGGAATGAGCAGTTCTTC. The encoded protein is CASSLASGLAGGNEQFF. The J gene is TRBJ2-1, the V gene TRBV11-2; 12 bases line up with TRBD2. Losses at the gene ends were 1 base for V and 7 bases for J; bases not matched to a gene: 8. Germline lookup yields CDR1 SGHAT and CDR2 FQNNGV. The CDR3 runs to 17 residues.

In this sample, this clone turned up a few times. The chain carries TRBV28 and TRBJ1-6; D is perhaps TRBD1 (6 bases). CDR3 length: 18 amino acids. V lost 2 bases and J lost 1, with 15 bases in between. CDR1 and CDR2 from the germline V gene are MDHEN and SYDVKM. The DNA for the CDR3 is TGTGCCAGCAGTTTAGTCCTCGCCAGGGGTTCCTATAATTCACCCCTCCACTTT. It translates to CASSLVLARGSYNSPLHF.

The chain employs TRBV18 and TRBJ2-7, with a weak D call TRBD1 (5 bases). V lost 3 bases and J lost 3, with 18 bases in between. Looked up from germline, CDR1 is KGHSH and CDR2 is LQKENI. The CDR3 runs to 16 residues. CDR3 sequence (DNA): TGTGCCAGCTCACCCGGAGTGGCGGATAGGGGCTACGAGCAGTACTTC. It codes for CASSPGVADRGYEQYF.

This chain uses TRBV10-2 with TRBJ2-3, with TRBD2 matching over 10 bases. With 6 bases clipped from V and 11 bases from J, the junction kept 11 bases outside the gene matches. The length of the CDR3 is 14 residues. In germline, CDR1 is WSHSY, CDR2 SAAADI. CDR3 protein: CASSDGLAVLWQYF. CDR3 sequence (DNA): TGCGCCAGCAGCGATGGACTAGCGGTCCTGTGGCAGTATTTT.

This sequence joins TRBV4-3 and TRBJ2-7; no firm D call. There are 15 residues in the CDR3. In germline, CDR1 is LGHNA, CDR2 YSLEER. V lost 0 bases to trimming and J lost 0 bases, with 9 bases between them. CDR3 protein: CASSQEPVSSYEQYF. In DNA form, the CDR3 reads TGCGCCAGCAGCCAAGAGCCGGTTAGCTCCTACGAGCAGTACTTC.